The 23 T cell receptor beta chains below were found in one sample sequenced in a study of shared clonotypes between healthy human individuals. Repertoires were generated with immunoSEQ multiplex PCR, while TCRdb's copy carries only in-frame clones and drops some. The table records about half a million clones, 79% of them present only once. Sequencing input: PBMCs. Every receptor here comes from a woman aged 40 to 50 in good health. Some clones in this sample may be carry-over from other donors' samples.

This clone occurred a few times. This chain joins TRBV4-3 and TRBJ2-2; D unresolved. Trimming removed 2 bases at V and 0 bases at J, with 7 bases between. The CDR3 runs to 15 residues. The germline V gene encodes CDR1 LGHNA and CDR2 YSLEER. The CDR3 nucleotides read TGCGCCAGCAGCCAAAGGACCGCGAACACCGGGGAGCTGTTTTTT. Translating gives CASSQRTANTGELFF.

The chain couples TRBV5-1 to TRBJ2-5; 7 bases line up with TRBD1. The CDR3 spans 15 residues. Germline V lookup: CDR1 SGHRS, CDR2 YFSETQ. The junction had 10 bases not matched to a gene; V was cut back by 4 bases and J by 4 bases. This CDR3 reads CASSRTQGESETQYF. The CDR3 nucleotides are TGCGCCAGCAGCAGGACGCAGGGGGAGTCAGAGACCCAGTACTTC. The variable domain in full, completed from reference TRBV5-1 and TRBJ2-5, reads KAGVTQTPRYLIKTRGQQVTLSCSPISGHRSVSWYQQTPGQGLQFLFEYFSETQRNKGNFPGRFSGRQFSNSRSEMNVSTLELGDSALYLCASSRTQGESETQYFGPGTRLLVL.

The rearrangement joins TRBV7-2 to TRBJ1-3, with D uncertain. The V gene's germline CDR1 is SGHTA and CDR2 FQGNSA. The V end was cut by 6 bases, the J end by 0 bases, with 9 bases between. The CDR3 runs 14 residues. CDR3 region: CASSLGFSGNTIYF. CDR3 in DNA: TGTGCCAGCAGTTTGGGGTTCTCTGGAAACACCATATATTTT.

The chain carries TRBV11-2 and TRBJ1-2; D gene unclear. Germline CDR1 and CDR2: SGHAT and FQNNGV. CDR3 length: 12 residues. Trimming left V 0 bases short and J 7 bases short, with 6 bases between. Here the CDR3 DNA reads TGTGCCAGCAGCTTAGAGTGGCGTGGCTACACCTTC. This gives the protein CASSLEWRGYTF.

This rearrangement joins TRBV2 to TRBJ1-2, with D possibly matching TRBD1 (6 bases). The CDR3 extends over 11 amino acids. The V gene's germline CDR1 is SNHLY and CDR2 FYNNEI. The V gene lost 5 bases and the J gene lost 13 bases, with 14 bases spanning the gap. The CDR3 DNA follows: TGTGCCAGCAGTATACAGGGCCCTTGCACCTTC. It codes for CASSIQGPCTF.

This clone has only a few counts. CDR3 region: CASSLTTTLYF. CDR3 nucleotide sequence: TGTGCCAGCAGCTTAACAACTACTCTGTACTTC. The gene calls are TRBV7-9 and TRBJ2-7; no clear D gene. The CDR3 is 11 residues long. Trimming took 2 bases from V and 12 from J, leaving 11 bases between them. Germline V gene data show CDR1 as SEHNR and CDR2 as FQNEAQ (reference sequence).

This sequence joins TRBV19 and TRBJ2-7; TRBD2 matches 11 bases. Germline V gene data show CDR1 as LNHDA and CDR2 as SQIVND (reference sequence). The CDR3 extends over 16 amino acids. The ends lost 4 bases at V and 2 bases at J; junction bases unmatched: 7. The CDR3 nucleotides read TGTGCCAGTAGTAACCGAGGGACTAGCGGAACCTACGAGCAGTACTTC. It codes for CASSNRGTSGTYEQYF.

The chain carries TRBV27 and TRBJ1-2; D not resolved. Germline CDR1 MNHEY, CDR2 SMNVEV (reference sequence). The CDR3 contains 16 residues. The ends were cut back, 6 bases at V and 2 bases at J, with 19 bases in the middle. For the CDR3, the DNA is TGTGCCAGCAGGAGAATCAATGACGGATTGAACTATGGCTACACCTTC. As protein: CASRRINDGLNYGYTF.

This chain links TRBV10-1 with TRBJ2-5; D is perhaps TRBD1 (6 bases). Trimming left V 6 bases short and J 3 bases short, with 17 bases between. CDR1 is WNHNN, CDR2 SYGVQD, per germline (reference sequence). This CDR3 has 15 residues. In DNA form, the CDR3 reads TGCGCCAGCAGCGAAAACCCGGACAGCGAAGAGACCCAGTACTTC. Translation: CASSENPDSEETQYF.

V gene TRBV5-4 combines with J gene TRBJ2-4; 7 nucleotides agree with TRBD1. The CDR3 is 15 residues long. Germline-derived CDR1 and CDR2 are SGHNT and YYREEE (reference sequence). The J segment lost 1 base and the V segment lost 6 bases, leaving 7 bases of the junction unmatched. The CDR3 DNA reads as TGTGCCAGCACCCCAGGGGGTATGGCCAAAAACATTCAGTACTTC. This gives the protein CASTPGGMAKNIQYF.

This chain joins TRBV9 and TRBJ2-3; tentatively, D is TRBD1 (6 bases). Trimming removed 4 bases at V and 1 base at J, with 10 bases between. The CDR3 consists of 14 residues. Germline CDR1 reads SGDLS; CDR2 reads YYNGEE. The CDR3 protein is CASSTGWRTDTQYF. DNA of the CDR3: TGTGCCAGCAGCACAGGGTGGCGCACAGATACGCAGTATTTT.

The chain is built from TRBV7-9 and TRBJ1-1, with D hard to call. The CDR3 is made up of 14 amino acids. CDR1 and CDR2 (germline): SEHNR, FQNEAQ (reference sequence). The ends were cut back, 3 bases at V and 0 bases at J, with 8 bases in the middle. In DNA form, the CDR3 reads TGTGCCAGCAGCTTGAATCGCATGAACACTGAAGCTTTCTTT. Protein: CASSLNRMNTEAFF. Variable domain in full (rest from reference TRBV7-9 and TRBJ1-1): DTGVSQNPRHKITKRGQNVTFRCDPISEHNRLYWYRQTLGQGPEFLTYFQNEAQLEKSRLLSDRFSAERPKGSFSTLEIQRTEQGDSAMYLCASSLNRMNTEAFFGQGTRLTVV.

The table lists this clone with a count of one. The chain couples TRBV11-1 to TRBJ2-3, with TRBD2 matching 8 bases. V lost 4 bases, J lost 2 bases, and 8 bases stayed unmatched. Looked up from germline, CDR1 is SGHAT and CDR2 is FQDESV (reference sequence). The CDR3 contains 16 residues. This chain's CDR3 is CASSSQAGEYTDTQYF. The CDR3 DNA sequence: TGTGCCAGCAGCTCCCAAGCGGGAGAGTACACAGATACGCAGTATTTT. The full variable domain, rest sourced from reference TRBV11-1 and TRBJ2-3, is EAEVAQSPRYKITEKSQAVAFWCDPISGHATLYWYRQILGQGPELLVQFQDESVVDDSQLPKDRFSAERLKGVDSTLKIQPAELGDSAMYLCASSSQAGEYTDTQYFGPGTRLTVL.

This chain connects TRBV11-3 to TRBJ2-1, with a weak D call TRBD2 (6 bases). Trimming took 0 bases from V and 9 from J, leaving 9 bases between them. CDR1 is SGHNT, CDR2 YENEEA, per germline. The CDR3 has 13 amino acids. Here the CDR3 reads CASSLDRSGEQFF. CDR3 nucleotide sequence: TGTGCCAGCAGCTTAGATCGTAGCGGTGAGCAGTTCTTC.

This clone has more than one count but fewer than ten. The chain recombines TRBV29-1 with TRBJ2-7; possibly TRBD2 for D (6 bases). The germline V and J ends were trimmed by 4 bases and 5 bases, with 15 bases remaining between them. This CDR3 region has 13 residues. CDR1 and CDR2 (germline): SQVTM, ANQGSEA. CDR3 residues: CSVGPEGDHEQYF. The CDR3 DNA sequence: TGCAGCGTTGGTCCGGAGGGAGACCACGAGCAGTACTTC.

This chain uses TRBV18 with TRBJ2-1, with D possibly TRBD2 on 5 matching bases. Between the trimmed V and J ends, which lost 6 bases and 0 bases, there was a span of 12 bases. This CDR3 has 15 residues. Germline-derived CDR1 and CDR2 are KGHSH and LQKENI. CDR3 nucleotides: TGTGCCAGCTCCGACCTAGGGAGCTCCTACAATGAGCAGTTCTTC. Amino acids: CASSDLGSSYNEQFF.

This chain links TRBV19 with TRBJ2-7; TRBD1 aligns across 7 bases. V lost 6 bases to trimming and J lost 3 bases; unmatched junction nucleotides: 11. This CDR3 is 15 amino acids long. Germline V lookup: CDR1 LNHDA, CDR2 SQIVND (reference sequence). The CDR3 here is CASSKTGQQNYEQYF. The CDR3 nucleotides are TGTGCCAGTAGCAAGACAGGGCAGCAAAACTACGAGCAGTACTTC.

The chain joins TRBV28 to TRBJ2-1; TRBD1 might be the D (6 bases). The CDR3 sequence is 13 residues long. V was shortened by 7 bases and J by 5 bases, with 12 bases between the two germline ends. In germline, CDR1 is MDHEN, CDR2 SYDVKM. CDR3 sequence: CASNKRQDNEQFF. For the CDR3, the DNA is TGTGCCAGCAACAAAAGACAGGACAATGAGCAGTTCTTC.

The chain combines TRBV18 with TRBJ2-7; D ambiguous. Germline values: CDR1 KGHSH, CDR2 LQKENI. The CDR3 sequence is 13 residues long. V lost 2 bases and J 5 bases, leaving 10 bases between the germline ends. CDR3 in DNA: TGTGCCAGCTCACCAACAACTCGCGACGAGCAGTACTTC. Protein sequence: CASSPTTRDEQYF.

V is TRBV28 and J is TRBJ2-5; D is possibly TRBD2 (6 bases). The CDR3 sequence is 14 residues long. Germline CDR1 MDHEN, CDR2 SYDVKM. Trimming shortened V by 8 bases and J by 4 bases, and 17 bases separated the two germline ends. As DNA, the CDR3 is TGTGCCAGCGGTAAAACGGGAGTCTCAGAGACCCAGTACTTC. This codes for CASGKTGVSETQYF. Using reference TRBV28 and TRBJ2-5 for the parts outside the CDR3, the full variable domain is DVKVTQSSRYLVKRTGEKVFLECVQDMDHENMFWYRQDPGLGLRLIYFSYDVKMKEKGDIPEGYSVSREKKERFSLILESASTNQTSMYLCASGKTGVSETQYFGPGTRLLVL.

In regard to this clone: At one end the junction does not follow the germline gene, possibly because of a read error. In the same sample, other DNA sequences code for this CDR3. The chain has TRBV11-3 and TRBJ2-7; D gene ambiguous. The CDR3 loop spans 12 amino acids. The V gene's germline CDR1 is SGHNT and CDR2 YENEEA. The CDR3 nucleotides are TGTGCCAGCAGTTTAGACTCCTCCGAGCAGTACTTC. Protein product: CASSLDSSEQYF.

The J gene is TRBJ2-1, the V gene TRBV14, with TRBD2 matching 11 bases. This CDR3 has 17 amino acids. CDR1 is SGHDN and CDR2 is FVKESK in the germline V gene. V trimming: 2 bases; J trimming: 0 bases; junction bases outside the gene matches: 3. CDR3 amino acids: CASSQWLAGGSYNEQFF. CDR3 sequence (DNA): TGTGCCAGCAGCCAATGGCTAGCGGGAGGCTCCTACAATGAGCAGTTCTTC.

The chain recombines TRBV10-3 with TRBJ2-1; TRBD2 agrees at 10 bases. The germline gives CDR1 ENHRY, CDR2 SYGVKD. This CDR3 has 16 amino acids. V gave up 5 bases and J gave up 3 bases; unmatched junction bases: 7. CDR3 in amino acids: CAISNRLAGSYNEQFF. The CDR3 DNA reads as TGTGCCATCAGTAACAGACTAGCGGGTAGCTACAATGAGCAGTTCTTC.